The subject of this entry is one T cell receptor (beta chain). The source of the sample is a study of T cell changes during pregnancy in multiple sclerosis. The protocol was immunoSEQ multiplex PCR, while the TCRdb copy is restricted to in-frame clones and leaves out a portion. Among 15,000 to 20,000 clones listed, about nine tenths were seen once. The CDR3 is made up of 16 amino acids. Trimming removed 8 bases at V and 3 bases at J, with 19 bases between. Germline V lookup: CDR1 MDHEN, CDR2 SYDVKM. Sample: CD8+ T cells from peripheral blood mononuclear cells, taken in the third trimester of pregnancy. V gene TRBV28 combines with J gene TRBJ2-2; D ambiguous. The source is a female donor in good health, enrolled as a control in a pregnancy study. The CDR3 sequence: CASALVVPLDTGELFF. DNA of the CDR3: TGTGCCAGCGCATTAGTTGTTCCTCTTGACACCGGGGAGCTGTTTTTT.